These 3 T cell receptor beta chains came from one sample sequenced in a study of T cell responses to AZD1222 COVID-19 vaccine. Sequenced by immunoSEQ multiplex PCR; TCRdb stores in-frame clones only, minus some. The sample includes 100,000 or so clones, roughly 85% of them seen just once. Sequences were derived from peripheral blood, sampled on day 0 of AZD1222 vaccination. These receptor sequences come from an adult in good health.

The CDR3 reads CASSRTVQETQYF. CDR3 DNA sequence: TGTGCCAGCAGCCGGACAGTCCAAGAGACCCAGTACTTC. The gene calls are TRBV7-8 and TRBJ2-5, with D tentatively TRBD1 (6 bases). V was clipped by 5 bases and J by 1 base, with 8 bases between them. Germline CDR1 reads SGHVS; CDR2 reads FQNEAQ. The CDR3 spans 13 residues.

The rearrangement joins TRBV4-2 to TRBJ2-5, with a possible D match to TRBD1 (5 bases). The CDR3 loop spans 14 amino acids. The V gene's germline CDR1 is LGHNA and CDR2 YNFKEQ. V lost 4 bases and J lost 6, with 15 bases in between. CDR3 amino acids: CASSPRGGLQTQYF. Here the CDR3 DNA reads TGTGCCAGCAGCCCAAGGGGCGGCCTGCAGACCCAGTACTTC.

This clone was detected only once. The V and J genes are TRBV19 and TRBJ2-1; D is uncertain. The ends were cut back, 8 bases at V and 0 bases at J, with 11 bases in the middle. Germline CDR1 is LNHDA and CDR2 is SQIVND (reference sequence). The CDR3 is 14 residues long. The CDR3 loop is CASSVESSYNEQFF. For the CDR3, the DNA is TGTGCCAGTTCAGTGGAGAGCTCCTACAATGAGCAGTTCTTC.